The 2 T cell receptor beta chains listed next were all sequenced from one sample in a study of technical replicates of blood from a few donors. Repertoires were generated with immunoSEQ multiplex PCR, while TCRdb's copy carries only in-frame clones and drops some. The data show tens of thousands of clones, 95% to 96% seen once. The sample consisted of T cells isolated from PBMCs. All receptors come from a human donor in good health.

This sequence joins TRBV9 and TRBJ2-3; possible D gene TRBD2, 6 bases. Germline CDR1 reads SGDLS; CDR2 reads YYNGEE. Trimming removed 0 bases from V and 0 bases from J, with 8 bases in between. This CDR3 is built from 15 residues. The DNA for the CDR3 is TGTGCCAGCAGCGTAGGCGGGGCTAGCACAGATACGCAGTATTTT. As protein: CASSVGGASTDTQYF.

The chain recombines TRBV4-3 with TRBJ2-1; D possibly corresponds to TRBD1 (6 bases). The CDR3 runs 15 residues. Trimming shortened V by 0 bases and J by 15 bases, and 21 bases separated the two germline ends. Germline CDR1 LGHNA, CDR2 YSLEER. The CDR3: CASSQETGQTHGRFF. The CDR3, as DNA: TGCGCCAGCAGCCAAGAAACCGGACAGACCCACGGGCGGTTCTTC.